This passage covers 24 T cell receptor beta chains from one sample sequenced in a study of blood T cell repertoires in COVID-19. The assay was immunoSEQ multiplex PCR, and TCRdb's table has in-frame clones only and misses some. The sample shows 140,000 to 150,000 clones, 80% to 90% of them seen only once. The sample comprised peripheral blood. The receptor set was obtained from a man in his 60s with active or convalescent COVID-19.

The genes are TRBV6-2 or TRBV6-3 and TRBJ2-1; 11 nucleotides align to TRBD1. The CDR3 loop spans 14 amino acids. Losses at the gene ends were 5 bases for V and 7 bases for J; bases not matched to a gene: 4. Germline CDR1 is MNHEY and CDR2 is SVGEGT. The CDR3 nucleotides read TGTGCCAGCAGTCGCGGGACAGGGGGTAATGAGCAGTTCTTC. This gives the protein CASSRGTGGNEQFF.

This rearrangement joins TRBV6-1 to TRBJ2-7; no firm D call. Germline CDR1 reads MNHNS; CDR2 reads SASEGT. The CDR3 loop spans 11 amino acids. V was shortened by 1 base and J by 12 bases, with 10 bases between the two germline ends. The CDR3 nucleotides are TGTGCCAGCAGTGAAGTCTCCTACCGGTACTTC. As protein: CASSEVSYRYF.

This chain connects TRBV12-3 or TRBV12-4 to TRBJ1-1, with D uncertain. Trimming left V 2 bases short and J 6 bases short, with 10 bases between. The CDR3 sequence is 13 residues long. The CDR3 DNA reads TGTGCCAGCAGTTTACGCGAAAACGCTGAAGCTTTCTTT. It specifies CASSLRENAEAFF.

The V call is TRBV9, the J call TRBJ2-5; TRBD2 matches at 8 bases. With 0 bases clipped from V and 5 bases from J, the junction kept 15 bases outside the gene matches. Germline V CDR1 and CDR2: SGDLS, YYNGEE. This CDR3 spans 18 amino acids. The CDR3 region has the DNA TGTGCCAGCAGCGTAGCCCCGGGGCTAGCGGGCTATGGGGAGACCCAGTACTTC. Protein: CASSVAPGLAGYGETQYF.

The chain has TRBV7-2 and TRBJ1-5, with 8 bases matching TRBD1. The CDR3 covers 15 residues. Germline loops: CDR1 SGHTA, CDR2 FQGNSA. The V and J ends lost 1 base and 4 bases, in that order; junction bases with no gene match: 3. CDR3 coding DNA: TGTGCCAGCAGCTTAGAAACAGGGGGAAATCAGCCCCAGCATTTT. It is translated as CASSLETGGNQPQHF.

V is TRBV7-9 and J is TRBJ1-4; D not resolved. V was clipped by 0 bases and J by 0 bases, with 14 bases between them. The CDR3 spans 18 residues. The germline V gene has CDR1 SEHNR and CDR2 FQNEAQ (reference sequence). The CDR3 spells CASSLAIHFPTTNEKLFF. CDR3 coding DNA: TGTGCCAGCAGCTTAGCGATTCATTTTCCTACAACTAATGAAAAACTGTTTTTT.

The chain uses TRBV3-1 (or the pseudogene TRBV3-2) and TRBJ1-2, with a tentative D call TRBD1 (5 bases). CDR3 length: 14 residues. Germline V lookup: CDR1 LGHDT, CDR2 YNNKEL (reference sequence). Trimming removed 3 bases from V and 5 bases from J, with 13 bases in between. The CDR3 sequence is CASSQTAAAYGYTF. The CDR3 DNA is TGTGCCAGCAGCCAGACAGCAGCTGCATATGGCTACACCTTC.

This chain links TRBV25-1 with TRBJ2-5; TRBD2 might be the D (5 bases). V shed 5 bases and J shed 0 bases, with 10 bases lying between them. The CDR3 is 14 amino acids. CDR1 and CDR2 (germline): MGHDK, SYGVNS. The CDR3 DNA reads as TGTGCCAGCAGTCGTACGGGGAACCAAGAGACCCAGTACTTC. It translates to CASSRTGNQETQYF.

For this clone: Other DNA sequences of this sample code for an identical CDR3. V usage is TRBV6-5 and J usage is TRBJ1-5; perhaps TRBD1 as D (5 bases). The V and J ends lost 2 bases and 4 bases respectively, with 6 bases between them. The CDR3 loop spans 13 amino acids. Germline V gives CDR1 MNHEY, CDR2 SVGAGI. The CDR3 here is CASSYDRNQPQHF. The CDR3 DNA reads TGTGCCAGCAGTTACGACAGAAATCAGCCCCAGCATTTT.

V usage is TRBV24-1 and J usage is TRBJ2-7, with D maybe TRBD1 (5 bases). Trimming shortened V by 7 bases and J by 0 bases, and 6 bases separated the two germline ends. Looked up from germline, CDR1 is KGHDR and CDR2 is SFDVKD. The CDR3 runs 12 residues. For the CDR3, the DNA is TGTGCCACCAGCCAGGGCTCCTACGAGCAGTACTTC. Its translation: CATSQGSYEQYF.

The genes are TRBV7-3 and TRBJ1-1, with TRBD1 matching 9 bases. After removal of 4 bases from V and 0 bases from J, the junction contained 9 bases not matched to a gene. CDR1 is SGHTA and CDR2 is FQGTGA in the germline V gene. CDR3 length: 17 amino acids. CDR3 loop: CASSSPRDRALNTEAFF. The DNA for the CDR3 is TGTGCCAGCAGCTCTCCCCGGGACAGGGCACTGAACACTGAAGCTTTCTTT.

The rearrangement joins TRBV6-5 to TRBJ2-7, with TRBD2 matching 11 bases. The length of the CDR3 is 14 residues. J was trimmed by 3 bases and V by 8 bases; bases with no gene match: 6. From germline, CDR1 is MNHEY and CDR2 SVGAGI. CDR3 loop: CASSKTSGDYEQYF. As DNA, the CDR3 is TGTGCCAGCTCTAAGACTAGCGGGGACTACGAGCAGTACTTC.

The V and J genes are TRBV9 and TRBJ2-1, with TRBD1 identical over 7 bases. The CDR3 has 15 amino acids. Germline loops: CDR1 SGDLS, CDR2 YYNGEE. Trimming removed 0 bases from V and 3 bases from J; junction bases left unmatched: 3. The CDR3 DNA is TGTGCCAGCAGCGTAGCACAGGGGAACTACAATGAGCAGTTCTTC. It encodes CASSVAQGNYNEQFF.

The rearrangement uses TRBV30 and TRBJ1-1; 9 bases are shared with TRBD1. The V gene's germline CDR1 is GTSNPN and CDR2 SVGIG (reference sequence). J lost 4 bases, V lost 2 bases, and 5 bases had no gene match. The CDR3 sequence is 14 residues long. In nucleotides, the CDR3 is TGTGCCTGGAGTCCGGACAGGGGAAGCACTGAAGCTTTCTTT. Translated, it gives CAWSPDRGSTEAFF.

This chain's CDR3 is CASSISNYGYTF. The DNA for the CDR3 is TGTGCCAGTAGTATTAGTAACTATGGCTACACCTTC. The chain uses TRBV19 and TRBJ1-2; D is uncertain. This CDR3 spans 12 amino acids. In germline, CDR1 is LNHDA, CDR2 SQIVND (reference sequence). Trimming removed 3 bases at V and 1 base at J, with 3 bases between.

A few counts support this clone. The chain has TRBV7-9 and TRBJ2-4; 8 bases are a match to TRBD2. The CDR3 has 15 amino acids. Germline CDR1 and CDR2: SEHNR and FQNEAQ (reference sequence). The CDR3: CALRAGDGGKNIQYF. DNA for the CDR3: TGTGCTCTAAGAGCGGGAGATGGCGGCAAAAACATTCAGTACTTC.

The V and J genes are TRBV28 and TRBJ2-3, with TRBD2 matching 7 bases. The CDR3 loop spans 14 amino acids. J lost 4 bases, V lost 2 bases, and 3 bases had no gene match. From germline, CDR1 is MDHEN and CDR2 SYDVKM. CDR3: CASSLVGRPDTQYF. In DNA, the CDR3 is TGTGCCAGCAGTTTAGTCGGGAGGCCAGATACGCAGTATTTT.

The chain combines TRBV3-1 (or the pseudogene TRBV3-2) with TRBJ2-1; a weak D match, TRBD2 (5 bases). Germline CDR1 LGHDT, CDR2 YNNKEL (reference sequence). The germline V and J ends were trimmed by 8 bases and 1 base, with 9 bases remaining between them. The CDR3 has 13 residues. The CDR3 DNA is TGTGCCAGCGTCAGCGGTTCCTACAATGAGCAGTTCTTC. Protein sequence: CASVSGSYNEQFF.

V usage is TRBV7-2 and J usage is TRBJ2-3, with 8 bases lining up with TRBD2. The CDR3 has 16 residues. With V trimmed by 0 bases and J by 1 base, 3 bases remained unmatched. Germline V gives CDR1 SGHTA, CDR2 FQGNSA. Here the CDR3 DNA reads TGTGCCAGCAGCTTAGCGTCGGGAGGGGGCACAGATACGCAGTATTTT. This gives the protein CASSLASGGGTDTQYF.

The chain links TRBV18 to TRBJ2-3, with D possibly matching TRBD2 (5 bases). Germline-derived CDR1 and CDR2 are KGHSH and LQKENI. The CDR3 runs to 14 residues. The V end was cut by 0 bases, the J end by 5 bases, with 9 bases between. The DNA of the CDR3 is TGTGCCAGCTCACCACCGTTCGGAGGAGATACGCAGTATTTT. Its translation is CASSPPFGGDTQYF.

The chain carries TRBV19 and TRBJ1-1, with D tentatively TRBD1 (5 bases). CDR3 length: 14 amino acids. Trimming left V 5 bases short and J 4 bases short, with 14 bases between. Germline V lookup: CDR1 LNHDA, CDR2 SQIVND (reference sequence). The CDR3 here is CASSWGGQGTEAFF. CDR3 nucleotides: TGTGCCAGTAGTTGGGGAGGGCAGGGCACTGAAGCTTTCTTT.

In its sample, this clone was seen a few times. The rearrangement joins TRBV19 to TRBJ1-5; 9 bases map to TRBD1. Trimming removed 2 bases from V and 4 bases from J; junction bases left unmatched: 3. The CDR3 runs to 15 residues. Germline V gene lookup returns CDR1 LNHDA and CDR2 SQIVND (reference sequence). The CDR3, as DNA: TGTGCCAGTAGTATACCGGGACAGGGTAATCAGCCCCAGCATTTT. It encodes CASSIPGQGNQPQHF.

The V gene is TRBV28, the J gene TRBJ2-1, with D tentatively TRBD2 (5 bases). The CDR3 is 12 residues long. The V end was cut by 3 bases, the J end by 13 bases, with 13 bases between. The germline gives CDR1 MDHEN, CDR2 SYDVKM. As DNA, the CDR3 is TGTGCCAGCAGTTTCTCGGGGATGGTACAGTTCTTC. This encodes CASSFSGMVQFF.

V is TRBV28 and J is TRBJ1-5; 11 bases are shared with TRBD1. The CDR3 sequence is 16 residues long. Per germline, CDR1 MDHEN and CDR2 SYDVKM. V lost 5 bases and J lost 7; bases outside the gene matches: 10. CDR3 nucleotides: TGTGCCAGCAGTCCCGGAGGACAGGGGGCCGGGCAGCCCCAGCATTTT. Protein sequence: CASSPGGQGAGQPQHF.